This T cell receptor (beta chain) is from a study of glioma-infiltrating T cells after dendritic cell vaccination. Study background: Three intradermal dendritic cell vaccine injections were given every two weeks.

V shed 5 bases and J shed 4 bases, with 20 bases lying between them. This CDR3 comprises 16 residues. Germline V gene sequence: CDR1 SEHNR, CDR2 FQNEAQ (reference sequence). The PCR used 60 V beta and 13 J beta primers. Sequencing used immunoSEQ multiplex PCR; TCRdb keeps in-frame clones, though not all of them. The sample contains tens of thousands of clones, 85% of which appear only once. Study results and caveats: Patients with more pretreatment TILs had longer time to progression and survival.

Concerning this clone itself: Its antigen is undetermined.

Blood PBMC samples: pre-vaccination, two weeks post third vaccination, and at tumor progression. This TCR came from a human donor with glioblastoma. This specimen consisted of blood, obtained before dendritic cell vaccination. The rearrangement links TRBV7-9 to TRBJ1-2; D unresolved. CDR3 coding DNA: TGTGCCAGCAGCCAAGAGGGTAGCACGGCCCTCTATGGCTACACCTTC. Its protein product is CASSQEGSTALYGYTF.